The T cell receptor (beta chain) under discussion was sequenced for a study of beta chain features in type 1 diabetes. Study-level results: All four CD4+ subsets of Type 1 diabetes patients contained TCRB CDR3s that were moderately but significantly shorter.

V gave up 3 bases and J gave up 6 bases; unmatched junction bases: 5. Germline CDR1 and CDR2: LNHDA and SQIVND (reference sequence). This CDR3 has 15 residues. The whole isolated RNA underwent reverse transcription, so sequencing captured expressed TCRB transcripts. TCRdb's copy holds only in-frame clones and misses some; the assay was immunoSEQ multiplex PCR. The sample gives about 200,000 clones, approximately 10% of which show up once; approximately 1.5% is in the top ten. Turning to this clone: Its antigen is not known.

The chain recombines TRBV19 with TRBJ2-7, with 13 bases that match TRBD2. Sequencing was performed on central memory CD4+ T cells from blood. The origin of this receptor is a man between 18 and 29 years old in good health. This chain's CDR3 is CASSMGLAGSREQYF. CDR3 in DNA: TGTGCCAGTAGTATGGGACTAGCGGGATCTCGCGAGCAGTACTTC.